Presented here are 8 T cell receptor beta chains from one specimen sequenced in a study of T cell repertoires in cytomegalovirus infection (dated 2019 in TCRdb). This sample's treatment or condition label indicates: in vitro stimulation with specific CMV peptide epitopes to enrich CMV-specific T cells. The instrument was an Illumina HiSeq 1500. The raw public data were reprocessed by TCRdb itself: fastp quality trimming at Q25, MiXCR clonotype calling, in-frame beta chains only. Each entry merges the rows of one CDR3 protein and shows their most common DNA and genes. For this sample there are around 200,000 distinct CDR3 sequences; 35% to 40% appear just once. Of the sample, 55% to 60% is held by the ten largest clones. For these receptors, no antigen is known. This specimen was CD8+ T cells from cultured PBMCs, taken from culture after CMV antigen stimulation. These receptors were collected from a human donor in good health (CMV status not recorded). Some clones in this sample may be carry-over from other donors' samples.

V usage is TRBV7-9 and J usage is TRBJ2-2, with 7 bases fitting TRBD1. The trim removed 3 bases at V and 5 bases at J, leaving 6 bases unmatched. Germline CDR1 SEHNR, CDR2 FQNEAQ (reference sequence). CDR3 length: 15 amino acids. This chain's CDR3 is CASSFLTGLTGELFF. CDR3 DNA sequence: TGTGCCAGCAGCTTTTTGACAGGGCTTACCGGGGAGCTGTTTTTT.

This chain connects TRBV19 to TRBJ2-4, with a possible D match to TRBD1 (7 bases). The CDR3 is 14 residues long. The germline V gene has CDR1 LNHDA and CDR2 SQIVND (reference sequence). Deletions cut 6 bases from V and 7 bases from J, with 16 bases between. The CDR3 DNA follows: TGTGCCAGTAGCACAGGGGAGGCTAGGAACATTCAGTACTTC. Translating gives CASSTGEARNIQYF.

This clonotype appeared many times. This CDR3 is CASSLAGGGLAGVLPTDTQYF. The CDR3, as DNA: TGTGCCAGCAGCTTAGCGGGTGGGGGACTAGCGGGAGTTCTCCCCACAGATACGCAGTATTTT. The chain joins TRBV7-6 to TRBJ2-3, with 14 bases lining up with TRBD2. Germline V CDR1 and CDR2: SGHVS, FNYEAQ. The CDR3 loop spans 21 amino acids. V dropped 0 bases and J dropped 2; count of bases not matched to a gene: 13.

V and J are TRBV6-1 and TRBJ1-4, with unresolved D. The CDR3 contains 15 residues. Germline V gene lookup returns CDR1 MNHNS and CDR2 SASEGT. Trimming stripped 1 base from V and 0 bases from J, with 6 bases between. CDR3 nucleotide sequence: TGTGCCAGCAGTGAAGAGGAGGCAACTAATGAAAAACTGTTTTTT. This codes for CASSEEEATNEKLFF.

The chain is built from TRBV7-6 and TRBJ2-2, with D possibly being TRBD1 or TRBD2 (5 bases each). This CDR3 spans 15 amino acids. V was cut by 6 bases and J by 1 base, with 12 bases left in between. CDR1 SGHVS and CDR2 FNYEAQ come from the germline V gene. In DNA form, the CDR3 reads TGTGCCAGCAGAGGTGGGGGAGAGAACACCGGGGAGCTGTTTTTT. This codes for CASRGGGENTGELFF.

The V and J genes are TRBV7-9 and TRBJ2-3; 13 bases match TRBD2. The V segment lost 1 base and the J segment 6 bases; nucleotides outside the gene matches: 13. CDR3 length: 19 residues. The germline V gene has CDR1 SEHNR and CDR2 FQNEAQ (reference sequence). CDR3 sequence: CASSLVGTSGTWAPDTQYF. In DNA form, the CDR3 reads TGTGCCAGCAGCTTAGTTGGGACTAGCGGGACCTGGGCACCCGATACGCAGTATTTT.

This chain links TRBV7-9 with TRBJ2-1, with 9 bases identical to TRBD2. Germline V gene sequence: CDR1 SEHNR, CDR2 FQNEAQ (reference sequence). CDR3 length: 16 amino acids. The junction had 10 bases not matched to a gene; V was cut back by 5 bases and J by 5 bases. CDR3 nucleotide sequence: TGTGCCAGCAGCACCCCGACTAGCGGCGCTAACAATGAGCAGTTCTTC. Encoded protein: CASSTPTSGANNEQFF.

The V and J genes are TRBV6-2 or TRBV6-3 and TRBJ2-1; D gene ambiguous. The CDR3 runs 11 residues. Germline loops: CDR1 MNHEY, CDR2 SVGEGT. The V end was cut by 2 bases, the J end by 9 bases, with 5 bases between. Written as DNA, the CDR3 is TGTGCCAGCAGTTACGGCGTTGAGCAGTTCTTC. Protein sequence: CASSYGVEQFF.